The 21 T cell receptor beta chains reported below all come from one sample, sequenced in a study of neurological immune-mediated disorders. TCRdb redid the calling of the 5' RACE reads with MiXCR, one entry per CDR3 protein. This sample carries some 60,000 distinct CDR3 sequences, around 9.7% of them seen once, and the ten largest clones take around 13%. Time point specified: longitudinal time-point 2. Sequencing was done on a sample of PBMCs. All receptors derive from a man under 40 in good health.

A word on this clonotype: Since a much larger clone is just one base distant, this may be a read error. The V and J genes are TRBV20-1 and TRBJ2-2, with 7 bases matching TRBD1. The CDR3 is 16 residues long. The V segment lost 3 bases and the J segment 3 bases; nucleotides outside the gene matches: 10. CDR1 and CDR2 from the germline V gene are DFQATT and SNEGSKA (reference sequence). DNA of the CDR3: TGCAGTGCTAGCGATGGGCGGCAGGGGGACACCGGGGAGCTGTTTTTT. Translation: CSASDGRQGDTGELFF.

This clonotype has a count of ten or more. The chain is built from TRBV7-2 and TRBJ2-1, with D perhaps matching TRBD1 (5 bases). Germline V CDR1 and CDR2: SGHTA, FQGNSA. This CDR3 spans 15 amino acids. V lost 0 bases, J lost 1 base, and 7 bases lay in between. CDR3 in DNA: TGTGCCAGCAGCTTAGCGAAGGGGTCCTACAATGAGCAGTTCTTC. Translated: CASSLAKGSYNEQFF.

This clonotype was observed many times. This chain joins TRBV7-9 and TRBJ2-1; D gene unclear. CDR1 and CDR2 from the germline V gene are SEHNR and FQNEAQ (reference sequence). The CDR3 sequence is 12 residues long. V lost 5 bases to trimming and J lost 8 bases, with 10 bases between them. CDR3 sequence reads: CASSPGPDEQFF. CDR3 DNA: TGTGCCAGCAGCCCAGGACCTGATGAGCAGTTCTTC.

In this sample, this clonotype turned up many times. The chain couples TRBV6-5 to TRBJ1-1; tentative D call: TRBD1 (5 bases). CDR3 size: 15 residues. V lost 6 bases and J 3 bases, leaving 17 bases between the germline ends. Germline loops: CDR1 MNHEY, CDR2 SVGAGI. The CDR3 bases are TGTGCCAGCAGCCTCGGGCCTTTAGGGGACACTGAAGCTTTCTTT. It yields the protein CASSLGPLGDTEAFF.

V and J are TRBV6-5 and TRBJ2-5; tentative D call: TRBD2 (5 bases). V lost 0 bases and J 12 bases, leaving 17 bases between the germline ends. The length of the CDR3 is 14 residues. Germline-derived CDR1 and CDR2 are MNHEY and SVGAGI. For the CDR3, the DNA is TGTGCCAGCAGTTACTCGAAGGGCCTCGGGGTGGAGTACTTC. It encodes CASSYSKGLGVEYF.

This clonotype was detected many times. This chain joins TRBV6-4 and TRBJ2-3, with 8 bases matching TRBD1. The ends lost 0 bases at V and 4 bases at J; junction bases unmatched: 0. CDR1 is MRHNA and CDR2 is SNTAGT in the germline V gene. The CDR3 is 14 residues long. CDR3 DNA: TGTGCCAGCAGTGACTCACAGGGGGCAGATACGCAGTATTTT. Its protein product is CASSDSQGADTQYF.

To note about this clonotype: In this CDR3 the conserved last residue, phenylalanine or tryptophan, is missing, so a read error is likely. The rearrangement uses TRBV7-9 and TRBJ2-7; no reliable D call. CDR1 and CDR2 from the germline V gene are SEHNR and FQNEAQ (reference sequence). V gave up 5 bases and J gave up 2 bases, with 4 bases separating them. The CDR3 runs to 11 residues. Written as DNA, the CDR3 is TGTGCCAGCAGCCTTACCTACGAGCAGTACTTA. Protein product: CASSLTYEQYL.

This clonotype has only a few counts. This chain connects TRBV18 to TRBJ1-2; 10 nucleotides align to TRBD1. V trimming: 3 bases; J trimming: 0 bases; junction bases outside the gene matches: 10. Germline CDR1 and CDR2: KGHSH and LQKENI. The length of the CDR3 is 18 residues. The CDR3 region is CASSPRGTGDHSNYGYTF. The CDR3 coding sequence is TGTGCCAGCTCACCGAGAGGGACAGGGGACCACTCTAACTATGGCTACACCTTC.

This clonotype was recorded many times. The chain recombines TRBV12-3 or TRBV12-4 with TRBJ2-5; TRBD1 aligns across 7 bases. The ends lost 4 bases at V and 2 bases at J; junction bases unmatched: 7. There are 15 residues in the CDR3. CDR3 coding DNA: TGTGCCAGCAGTTACGGTCTGGGACAGCAAGAGACCCAGTACTTC. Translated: CASSYGLGQQETQYF.

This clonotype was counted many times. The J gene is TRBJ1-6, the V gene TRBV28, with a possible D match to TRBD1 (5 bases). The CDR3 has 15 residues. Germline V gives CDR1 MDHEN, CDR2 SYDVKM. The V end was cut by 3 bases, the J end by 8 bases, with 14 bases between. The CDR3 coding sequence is TGTGCCAGCAGTTTGGGACCCACATTGGATTCACCCCTCCACTTT. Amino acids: CASSLGPTLDSPLHF.

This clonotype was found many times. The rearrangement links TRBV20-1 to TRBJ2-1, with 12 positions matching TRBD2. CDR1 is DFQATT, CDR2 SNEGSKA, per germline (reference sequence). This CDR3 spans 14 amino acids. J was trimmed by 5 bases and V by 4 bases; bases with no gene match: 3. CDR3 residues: CSATLAGGNNEQFF. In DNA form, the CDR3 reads TGCAGTGCTACACTAGCGGGGGGCAACAATGAGCAGTTCTTC.

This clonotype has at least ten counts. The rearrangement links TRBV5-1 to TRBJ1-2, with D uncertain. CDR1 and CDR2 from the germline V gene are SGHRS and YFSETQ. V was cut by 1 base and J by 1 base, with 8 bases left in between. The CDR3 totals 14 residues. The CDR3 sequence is CASSLTEHNYGYTF. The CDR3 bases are TGCGCCAGCAGCTTGACGGAACATAACTATGGCTACACCTTC.

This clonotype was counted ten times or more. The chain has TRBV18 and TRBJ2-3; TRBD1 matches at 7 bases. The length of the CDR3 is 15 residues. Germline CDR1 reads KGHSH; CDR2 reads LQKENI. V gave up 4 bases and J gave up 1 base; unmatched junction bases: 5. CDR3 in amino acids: CASSQTGQGTDTQYF. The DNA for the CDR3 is TGTGCCAGCTCACAAACTGGACAGGGCACAGATACGCAGTATTTT.

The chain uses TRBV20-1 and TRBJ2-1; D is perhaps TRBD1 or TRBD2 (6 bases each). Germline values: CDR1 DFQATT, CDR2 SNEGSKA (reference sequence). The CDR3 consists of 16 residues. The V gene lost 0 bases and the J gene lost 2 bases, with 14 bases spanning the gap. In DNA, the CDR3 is TGCAGTGCTAGAGACCTTGGGGGGCGACCCTACAATGAGCAGTTCTTC. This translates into CSARDLGGRPYNEQFF.

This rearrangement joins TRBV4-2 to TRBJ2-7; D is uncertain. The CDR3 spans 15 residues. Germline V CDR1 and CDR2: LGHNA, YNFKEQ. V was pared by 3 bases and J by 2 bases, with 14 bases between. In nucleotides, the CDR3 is TGTGCCAGCAGCCATGAGAAGGGAATACCCTACGAGCAGTACTTC. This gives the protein CASSHEKGIPYEQYF.

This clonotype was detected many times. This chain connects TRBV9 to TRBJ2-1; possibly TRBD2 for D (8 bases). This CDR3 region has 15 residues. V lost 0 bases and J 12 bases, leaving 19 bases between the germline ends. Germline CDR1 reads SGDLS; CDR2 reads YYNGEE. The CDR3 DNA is TGTGCCAGCAGCGTAGGGCAAGGGGGCGCGGGGGGGCAGTTCTTC. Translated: CASSVGQGGAGGQFF. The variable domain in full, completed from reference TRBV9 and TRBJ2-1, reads DSGVTQTPKHLITATGQRVTLRCSPRSGDLSVYWYQQSLDQGLQFLIQYYNGEERAKGNILERFSAQQFPDLHSELNLSSLELGDSALYFCASSVGQGGAGGQFFGPGTRLTVL.

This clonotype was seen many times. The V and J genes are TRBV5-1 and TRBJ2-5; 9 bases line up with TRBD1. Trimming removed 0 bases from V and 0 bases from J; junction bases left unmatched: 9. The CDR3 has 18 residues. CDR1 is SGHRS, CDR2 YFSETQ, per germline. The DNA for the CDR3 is TGCGCCAGCAGCTTGGAGGTCGGTGGGGACAGGGACCAAGAGACCCAGTACTTC. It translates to CASSLEVGGDRDQETQYF.

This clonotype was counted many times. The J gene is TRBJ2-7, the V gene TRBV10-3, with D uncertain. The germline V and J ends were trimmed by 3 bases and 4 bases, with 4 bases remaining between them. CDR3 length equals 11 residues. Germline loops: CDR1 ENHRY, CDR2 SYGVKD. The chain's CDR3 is CAISEAYEQYF. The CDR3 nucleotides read TGTGCCATCAGTGAAGCTTACGAGCAGTACTTC.

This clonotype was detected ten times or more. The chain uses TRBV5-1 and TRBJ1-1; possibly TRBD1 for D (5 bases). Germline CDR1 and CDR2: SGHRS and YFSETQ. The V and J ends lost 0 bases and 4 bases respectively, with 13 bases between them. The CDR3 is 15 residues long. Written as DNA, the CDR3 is TGCGCCAGCAGCTTGGACGTGGGGACGGGCACTGAAGCTTTCTTT. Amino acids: CASSLDVGTGTEAFF.

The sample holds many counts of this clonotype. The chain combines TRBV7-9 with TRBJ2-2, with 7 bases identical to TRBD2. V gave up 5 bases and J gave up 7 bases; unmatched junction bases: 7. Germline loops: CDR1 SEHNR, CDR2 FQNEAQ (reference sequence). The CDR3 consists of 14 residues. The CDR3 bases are TGTGCCAGCAGCCGAATGCGGGAGTTCGGGGAGCTGTTTTTT. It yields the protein CASSRMREFGELFF.

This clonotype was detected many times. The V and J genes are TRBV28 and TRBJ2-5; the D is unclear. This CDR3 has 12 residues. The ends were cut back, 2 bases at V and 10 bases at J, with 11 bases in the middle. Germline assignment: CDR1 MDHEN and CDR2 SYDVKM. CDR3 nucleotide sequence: TGTGCCAGCAGTTTAACCAGGACGGACCAGTACTTC. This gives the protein CASSLTRTDQYF.